This entry is about one T cell receptor (beta chain). CDR1 SGHAT and CDR2 FQNNGV come from the germline V gene. J was trimmed by 6 bases and V by 7 bases; bases with no gene match: 7. The CDR3 sequence is 15 residues long. TCRdb keeps only in-frame clones here, not all; method: immunoSEQ multiplex PCR. Of 60,000 to 75,000 clones listed, 85% to 90% are singletons. This specimen comes from a study of OX40 agonist ivuxolimab in advanced cancers. Autoimmune disease history or systemic immunosuppression excluded patients. This TCR was sampled from an adult with an advanced solid tumor such as melanoma, head and neck, liver or kidney cancer. This rearrangement joins TRBV11-2 to TRBJ1-4; 11 bases are shared with TRBD1. The starting material was CD4+ or CD8+ T cells sorted from blood, obtained in a trial of the OX40 agonist ivuxolimab. The CDR3 spells CASTPGQGAYEKLFF. The CDR3 coding sequence is TGTGCCAGCACCCCAGGACAGGGGGCATATGAAAAACTGTTTTTT.